The clone carrying this T cell receptor (beta chain) was seen only a few times. This record comes from a study of blood T cells in healthy people across ages. Alongside a J-beta primer mix, a sample-barcoded 5' primer served in a second PCR lasting about 7 to 11 cycles. One entry per CDR3 protein, called by TCRdb with MiXCR from the 5' RACE reads. This sample has some 1.5 million distinct CDR3 sequences; 28% occur once, and the top ten carry approximately 7.7%. The V and J ends lost 3 bases and 1 base, in that order; junction bases with no gene match: 5. The CDR3 has 15 residues. Germline V CDR1 and CDR2: SEHNR, FQNEAQ (reference sequence).

The clonotype originates from a woman in her 30s in good health. This chain joins TRBV7-9 and TRBJ2-5; 7 bases agree with TRBD2. Sequenced sample: blood. For the CDR3, the DNA is TGTGCCAGCAGCTTGGCGGGGGTATCCCAAGAGACCCAGTACTTC. Protein sequence: CASSLAGVSQETQYF.